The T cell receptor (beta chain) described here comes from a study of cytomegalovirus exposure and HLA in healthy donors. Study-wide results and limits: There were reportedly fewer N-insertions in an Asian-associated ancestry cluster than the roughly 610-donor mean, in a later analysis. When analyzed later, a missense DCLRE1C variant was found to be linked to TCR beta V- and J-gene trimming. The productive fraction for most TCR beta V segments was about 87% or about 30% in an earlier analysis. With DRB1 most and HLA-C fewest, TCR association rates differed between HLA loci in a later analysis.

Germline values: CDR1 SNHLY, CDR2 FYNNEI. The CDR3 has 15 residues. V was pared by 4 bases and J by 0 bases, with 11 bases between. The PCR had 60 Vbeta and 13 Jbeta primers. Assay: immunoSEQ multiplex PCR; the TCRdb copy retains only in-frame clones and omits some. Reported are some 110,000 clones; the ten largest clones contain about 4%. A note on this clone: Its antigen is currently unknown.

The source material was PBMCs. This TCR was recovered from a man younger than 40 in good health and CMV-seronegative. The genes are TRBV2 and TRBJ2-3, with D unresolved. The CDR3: CASSAFGPSTDTQYF. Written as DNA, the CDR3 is TGTGCCAGCAGTGCCTTCGGTCCCAGCACAGATACGCAGTATTTT.